In its sample, the clone carrying this T cell receptor (beta chain) was seen a few times. This entry belongs to a study of type 1 regulatory T cells. Study details: T-allo10 is a Tr1-enriched, alloantigen-specific CD4 T cell product made in vitro.

The CDR3 loop spans 16 amino acids. With 5 bases clipped from V and 2 bases from J, the junction kept 8 bases outside the gene matches. Germline loops: CDR1 MNHEY, CDR2 SVGEGT. From the reads, TCRdb called clonotypes with MiXCR, one entry per CDR3 protein. The table lists approximately 97,000 distinct CDR3 sequences, 25% to 40% of them singletons. The specimen sequenced was CD4+ T cells, either the whole sample or a sorted fraction (not recorded which). The TCR was taken from a human donor in good health. The V call is TRBV6-2 or TRBV6-3, the J call TRBJ1-5; 8 bases line up with TRBD1. The CDR3 DNA is TGTGCCAGCAGTGACCCCAGGGGGCTTGGCAATCAGCCCCAGCATTTT. Translation: CASSDPRGLGNQPQHF.